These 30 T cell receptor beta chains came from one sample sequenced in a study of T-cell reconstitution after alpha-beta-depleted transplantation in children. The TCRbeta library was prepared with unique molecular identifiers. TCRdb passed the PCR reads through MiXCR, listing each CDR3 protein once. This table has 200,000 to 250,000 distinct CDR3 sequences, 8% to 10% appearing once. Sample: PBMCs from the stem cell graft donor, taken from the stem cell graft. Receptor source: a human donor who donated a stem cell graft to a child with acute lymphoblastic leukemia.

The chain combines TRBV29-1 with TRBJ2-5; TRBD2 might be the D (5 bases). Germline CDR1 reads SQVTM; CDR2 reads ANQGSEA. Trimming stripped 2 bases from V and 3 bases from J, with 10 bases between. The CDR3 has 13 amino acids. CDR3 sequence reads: CSVERWGEETQYF. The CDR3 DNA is TGCAGCGTTGAAAGATGGGGAGAAGAGACCCAGTACTTC.

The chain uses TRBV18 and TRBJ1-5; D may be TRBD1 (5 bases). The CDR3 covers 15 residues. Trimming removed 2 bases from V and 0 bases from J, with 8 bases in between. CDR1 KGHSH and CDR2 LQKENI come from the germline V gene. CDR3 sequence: CASSPTRASNQPQHF. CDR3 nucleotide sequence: TGTGCCAGCTCACCAACCAGGGCTAGCAATCAGCCCCAGCATTTT.

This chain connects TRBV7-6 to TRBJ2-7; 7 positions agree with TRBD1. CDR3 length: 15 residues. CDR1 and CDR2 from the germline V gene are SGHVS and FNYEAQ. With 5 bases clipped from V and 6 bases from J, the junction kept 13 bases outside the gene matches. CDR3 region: CASSPQGGVLGEQYF. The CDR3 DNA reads TGTGCCAGCAGCCCCCAAGGGGGCGTCCTAGGCGAGCAGTACTTC.

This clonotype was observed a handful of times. The CDR3 DNA follows: TGCAGTGCTAGAGATCAGGTTATTGAGACCCAGTACTTC. Translation: CSARDQVIETQYF. The genes are TRBV20-1 and TRBJ2-5; no reliable D call. Germline CDR1 DFQATT, CDR2 SNEGSKA (reference sequence). V shed 0 bases and J shed 5 bases, with 10 bases lying between them. CDR3 length: 13 amino acids.

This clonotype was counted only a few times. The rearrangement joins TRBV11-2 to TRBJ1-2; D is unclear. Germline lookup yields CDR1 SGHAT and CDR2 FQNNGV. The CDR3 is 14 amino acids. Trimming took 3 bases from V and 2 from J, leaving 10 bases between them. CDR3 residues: CASSFVGVNYGYTF. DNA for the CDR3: TGTGCCAGCAGCTTCGTCGGTGTCAACTATGGCTACACCTTC.

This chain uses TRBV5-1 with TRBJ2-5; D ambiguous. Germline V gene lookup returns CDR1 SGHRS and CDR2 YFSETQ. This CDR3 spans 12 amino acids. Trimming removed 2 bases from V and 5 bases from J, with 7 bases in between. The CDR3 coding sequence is TGCGCCAGCAGCTTTGTGGGGGAGACCCAGTACTTC. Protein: CASSFVGETQYF.

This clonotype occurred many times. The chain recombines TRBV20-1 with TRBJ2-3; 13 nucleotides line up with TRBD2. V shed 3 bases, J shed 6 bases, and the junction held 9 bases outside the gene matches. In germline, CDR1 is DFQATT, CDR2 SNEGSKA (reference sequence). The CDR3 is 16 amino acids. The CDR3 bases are TGCAGTGCTAGCTCCGGGGGGACTAGCGGGGAGGATACGCAGTATTTT. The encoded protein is CSASSGGTSGEDTQYF.

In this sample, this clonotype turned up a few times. The CDR3 loop reads CASSEVGTGTEAFF. The DNA for the CDR3 is TGTGCCAGCAGTGAAGTGGGGACGGGCACTGAAGCTTTCTTT. V gene TRBV6-1 combines with J gene TRBJ1-1; TRBD1 might be the D (5 bases). This CDR3 contains 14 residues. Germline CDR1 reads MNHNS; CDR2 reads SASEGT. V was trimmed by 1 base and J by 4 bases, leaving 10 bases between them.

The DNA for the CDR3 is TGTGCCAGCAGCCAAGCCGGACAGGGGTACACCGGGGAGCTGTTTTTT. Protein sequence: CASSQAGQGYTGELFF. This chain connects TRBV4-2 to TRBJ2-2; 9 bases map to TRBD1. J was trimmed by 3 bases and V by 1 base; bases with no gene match: 3. The CDR3 is 16 residues long. Germline CDR1 is LGHNA and CDR2 is YNFKEQ.

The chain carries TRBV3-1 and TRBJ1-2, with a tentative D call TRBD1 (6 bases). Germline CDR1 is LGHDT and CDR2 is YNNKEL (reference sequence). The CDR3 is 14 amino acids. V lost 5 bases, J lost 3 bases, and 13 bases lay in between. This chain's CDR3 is CASSWHREHYGYTF. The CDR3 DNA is TGTGCCAGCAGCTGGCACAGGGAACACTATGGCTACACCTTC.

DNA of the CDR3: TGTGCCAGCAGCTTAGCCCCAGGGAGAAACCAAGAGACCCAGTACTTC. It encodes CASSLAPGRNQETQYF. The rearrangement joins TRBV7-8 to TRBJ2-5; D could derive from TRBD1 or TRBD2 (5 bases each). CDR3 length: 16 residues. Germline CDR1 is SGHVS and CDR2 is FQNEAQ. Trimming took off 0 bases at V and 0 bases at J, with 11 bases between the two ends.

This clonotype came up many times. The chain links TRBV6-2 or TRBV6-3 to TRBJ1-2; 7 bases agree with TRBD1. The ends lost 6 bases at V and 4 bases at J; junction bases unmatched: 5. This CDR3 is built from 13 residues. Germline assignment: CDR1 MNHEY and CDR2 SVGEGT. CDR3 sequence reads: CASSWGQPYGYTF. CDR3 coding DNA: TGTGCCAGCAGCTGGGGACAGCCCTATGGCTACACCTTC.

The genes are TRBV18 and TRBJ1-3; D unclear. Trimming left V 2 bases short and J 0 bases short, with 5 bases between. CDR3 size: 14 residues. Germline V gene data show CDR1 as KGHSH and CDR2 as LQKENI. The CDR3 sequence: CASSPGNSGNTIYF. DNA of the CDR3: TGTGCCAGCTCACCAGGGAACTCTGGAAACACCATATATTTT.

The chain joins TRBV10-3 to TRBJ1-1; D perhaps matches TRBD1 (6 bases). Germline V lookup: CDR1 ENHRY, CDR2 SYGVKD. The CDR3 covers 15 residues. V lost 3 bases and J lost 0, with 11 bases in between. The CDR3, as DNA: TGTGCCATCAGTGACCGACAGGCTATGAACACTGAAGCTTTCTTT. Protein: CAISDRQAMNTEAFF.

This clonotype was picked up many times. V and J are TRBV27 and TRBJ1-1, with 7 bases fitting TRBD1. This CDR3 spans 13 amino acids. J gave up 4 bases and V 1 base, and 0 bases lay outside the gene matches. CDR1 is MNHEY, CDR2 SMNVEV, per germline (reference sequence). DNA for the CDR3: TGTGCCAGCAGTTTATACAGGGGCACTGAAGCTTTCTTT. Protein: CASSLYRGTEAFF.

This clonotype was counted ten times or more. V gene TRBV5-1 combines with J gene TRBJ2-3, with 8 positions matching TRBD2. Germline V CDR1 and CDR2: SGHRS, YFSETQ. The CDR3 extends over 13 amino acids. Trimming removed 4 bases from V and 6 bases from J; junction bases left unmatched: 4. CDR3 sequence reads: CASSGTSPDTQYF. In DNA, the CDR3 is TGCGCCAGCAGCGGGACTAGTCCGGATACGCAGTATTTT.

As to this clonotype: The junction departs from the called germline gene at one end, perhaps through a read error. CDR3 nucleotides: TGTGCCAGCAGCTCGTACCAAGAGACCCTGTACTTC. Residues: CASSSYQETLYF. The chain uses TRBV5-6 and TRBJ2-5; D not resolved. Germline CDR1 is SGHDT and CDR2 is YYEEEE. The CDR3 loop spans 12 amino acids.

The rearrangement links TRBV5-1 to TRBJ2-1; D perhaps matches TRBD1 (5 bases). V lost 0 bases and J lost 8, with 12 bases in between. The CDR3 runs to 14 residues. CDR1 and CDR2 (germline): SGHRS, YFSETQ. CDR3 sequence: CASSLGQSADEQFF. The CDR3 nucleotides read TGCGCCAGCAGCTTGGGACAGTCAGCCGATGAGCAGTTCTTC.

The CDR3: CASRNRGSSGNTIYF. CDR3 coding DNA: TGTGCCAGCAGAAACAGGGGGTCCTCTGGAAACACCATATATTTT. The chain carries TRBV27 and TRBJ1-3, with 8 bases matching TRBD1. The CDR3 is 15 amino acids. Germline V lookup: CDR1 MNHEY, CDR2 SMNVEV (reference sequence). Germline trimming cut 6 bases from V and 0 bases from J; bases unmatched to any gene: 4.

This CDR3 reads CSAGQGGIGQPQHF. The CDR3 DNA reads as TGCAGTGCTGGACAGGGCGGGATCGGCCAGCCCCAGCATTTT. V is TRBV20-1 and J is TRBJ1-5; 8 bases align to TRBD1. The CDR3 runs to 14 residues. After removal of 5 bases from V and 7 bases from J, the junction contained 10 bases not matched to a gene. Germline V gene lookup returns CDR1 DFQATT and CDR2 SNEGSKA (reference sequence).

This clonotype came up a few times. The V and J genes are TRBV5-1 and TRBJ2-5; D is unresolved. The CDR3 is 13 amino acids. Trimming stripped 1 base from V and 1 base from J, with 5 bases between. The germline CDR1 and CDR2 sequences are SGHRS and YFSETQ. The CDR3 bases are TGCGCCAGCAGCTTGTTATCCCAAGAGACCCAGTACTTC. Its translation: CASSLLSQETQYF.

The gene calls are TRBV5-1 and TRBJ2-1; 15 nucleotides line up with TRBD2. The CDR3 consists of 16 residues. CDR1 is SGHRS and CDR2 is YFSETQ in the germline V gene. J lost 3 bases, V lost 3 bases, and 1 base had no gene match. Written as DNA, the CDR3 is TGCGCCAGCAGCTGGGGACTAGCGGGGGGCTACAATGAGCAGTTCTTC. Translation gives CASSWGLAGGYNEQFF.

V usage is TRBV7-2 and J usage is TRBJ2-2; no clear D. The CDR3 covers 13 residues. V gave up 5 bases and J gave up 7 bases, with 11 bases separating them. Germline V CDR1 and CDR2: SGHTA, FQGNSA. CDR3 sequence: CASSPRTSGELFF. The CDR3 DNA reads TGTGCCAGCAGCCCACGAACCAGCGGGGAGCTGTTTTTT.

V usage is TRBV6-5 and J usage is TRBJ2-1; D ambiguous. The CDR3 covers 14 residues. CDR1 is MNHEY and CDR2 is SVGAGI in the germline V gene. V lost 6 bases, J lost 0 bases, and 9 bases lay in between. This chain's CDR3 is CASSPSRSYNEQFF. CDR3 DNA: TGTGCCAGCAGCCCAAGCCGCTCCTACAATGAGCAGTTCTTC.

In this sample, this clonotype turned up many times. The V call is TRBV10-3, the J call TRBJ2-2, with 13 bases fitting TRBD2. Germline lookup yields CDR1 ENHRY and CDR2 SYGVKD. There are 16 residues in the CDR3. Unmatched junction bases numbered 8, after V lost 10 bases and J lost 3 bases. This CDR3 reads CATGTSGAWDTGELFF. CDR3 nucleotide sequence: TGTGCCACCGGGACTAGCGGGGCCTGGGACACCGGGGAGCTGTTTTTT.

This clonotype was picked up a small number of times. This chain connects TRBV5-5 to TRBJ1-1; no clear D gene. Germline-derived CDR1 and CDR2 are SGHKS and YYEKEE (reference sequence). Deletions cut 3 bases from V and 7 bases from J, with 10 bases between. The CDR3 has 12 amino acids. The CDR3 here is CASSWIGGEAFF. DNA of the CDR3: TGTGCCAGCAGCTGGATAGGAGGTGAAGCTTTCTTT.

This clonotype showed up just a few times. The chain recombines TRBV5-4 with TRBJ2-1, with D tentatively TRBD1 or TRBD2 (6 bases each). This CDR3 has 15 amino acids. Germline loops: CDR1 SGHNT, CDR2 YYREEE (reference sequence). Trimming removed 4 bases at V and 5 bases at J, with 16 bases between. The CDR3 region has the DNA TGTGCCAGCAGCGACGCGCGTAGGGGGGACAATGAGCAGTTCTTC. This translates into CASSDARRGDNEQFF.

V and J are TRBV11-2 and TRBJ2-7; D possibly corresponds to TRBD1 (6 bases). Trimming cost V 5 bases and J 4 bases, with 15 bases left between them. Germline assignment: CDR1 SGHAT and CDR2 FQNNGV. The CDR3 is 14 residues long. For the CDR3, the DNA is TGTGCCAGCAGCGATACCGGGACACCTTACGAGCAGTACTTC. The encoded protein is CASSDTGTPYEQYF.

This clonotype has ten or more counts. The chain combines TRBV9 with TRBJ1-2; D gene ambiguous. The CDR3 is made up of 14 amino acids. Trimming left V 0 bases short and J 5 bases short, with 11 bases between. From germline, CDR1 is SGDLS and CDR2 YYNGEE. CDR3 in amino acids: CASSVALLGYGYTF. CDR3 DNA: TGTGCCAGCAGCGTAGCTCTCCTGGGGTATGGCTACACCTTC.

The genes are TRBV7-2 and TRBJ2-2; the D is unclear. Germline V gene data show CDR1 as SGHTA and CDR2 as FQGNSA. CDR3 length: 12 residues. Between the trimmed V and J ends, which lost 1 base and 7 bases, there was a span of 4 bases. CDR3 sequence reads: CASSLDLGELFF. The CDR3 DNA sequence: TGTGCCAGCAGCTTAGATCTCGGGGAGCTGTTTTTT.